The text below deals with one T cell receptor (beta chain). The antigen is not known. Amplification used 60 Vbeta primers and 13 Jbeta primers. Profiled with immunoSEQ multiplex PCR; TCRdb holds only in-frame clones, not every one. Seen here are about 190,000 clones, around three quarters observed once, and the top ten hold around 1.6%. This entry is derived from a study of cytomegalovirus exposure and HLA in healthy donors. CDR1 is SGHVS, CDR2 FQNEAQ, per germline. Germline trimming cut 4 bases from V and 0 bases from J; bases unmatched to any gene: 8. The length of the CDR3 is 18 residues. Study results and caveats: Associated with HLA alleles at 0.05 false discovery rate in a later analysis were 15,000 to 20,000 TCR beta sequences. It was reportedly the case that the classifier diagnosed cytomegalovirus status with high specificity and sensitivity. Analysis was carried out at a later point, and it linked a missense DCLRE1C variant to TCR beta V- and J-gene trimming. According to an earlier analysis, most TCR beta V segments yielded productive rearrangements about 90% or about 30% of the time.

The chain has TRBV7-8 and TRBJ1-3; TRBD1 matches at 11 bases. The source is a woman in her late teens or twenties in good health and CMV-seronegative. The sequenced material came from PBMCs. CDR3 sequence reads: CASSSGTGGSYSGNTIYF. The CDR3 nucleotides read TGTGCCAGCAGCTCCGGGACAGGGGGATCCTACTCTGGAAACACCATATATTTT.